The 12 T cell receptor beta chains in this list originate from one sample, sequenced in a study of cytomegalovirus exposure and HLA in healthy donors. Primers included in the PCR were 60 Vbeta and 13 Jbeta primers. Using immunoSEQ multiplex PCR, the repertoire was profiled, and TCRdb retains in-frame clones only, with some absent. Here the sample spans hundreds of thousands of clones, around 89% being singletons. The sequenced material came from PBMCs. These receptors came from a woman aged 18-29 years in good health and CMV-seronegative.

The table lists this clone with a few counts. The gene calls are TRBV7-8 and TRBJ2-5; a possible D gene is TRBD2 (5 bases). Germline CDR1 SGHVS, CDR2 FQNEAQ. CDR3 length: 14 residues. Trimming removed 5 bases from V and 5 bases from J, with 15 bases in between. The CDR3, as DNA: TGTGCCAGCAGCCCGACGGAGGTCACGGAGACCCAGTACTTC. Amino acid sequence: CASSPTEVTETQYF.

This CDR3 is CASSRDSYGYTF. CDR3 DNA: TGTGCCAGCAGTCGAGACAGCTATGGCTACACCTTC. The gene calls are TRBV2 and TRBJ1-2; tentative D call: TRBD1 (5 bases). CDR3 length equals 12 residues. The V end lost 5 bases, the J end lost 4 bases, and 8 bases lay between the germline ends. Germline CDR1 SNHLY, CDR2 FYNNEI.

The CDR3 sequence: CASCSGDRPDEQFF. The CDR3 region has the DNA TGTGCCTCCTGCTCAGGTGACCGCCCGGATGAGCAGTTCTTC. The chain links TRBV10-3 to TRBJ2-1, with unresolved D. The CDR3 consists of 14 residues. CDR1 and CDR2 from the germline V gene are ENHRY and SYGVKD. Trimming cost V 11 bases and J 8 bases, with 22 bases left between them.

V gene TRBV9 combines with J gene TRBJ2-7; the match to TRBD2 covers 9 bases. J gave up 5 bases and V 0 bases, and 9 bases lay outside the gene matches. This CDR3 is built from 16 residues. Germline V gene data show CDR1 as SGDLS and CDR2 as YYNGEE. The CDR3 spells CASSVALREGPHEQYF. CDR3 coding DNA: TGTGCCAGCAGCGTAGCTTTGCGGGAGGGCCCCCACGAGCAGTACTTC.

The rearrangement joins TRBV5-8 to TRBJ2-3; 13 positions match TRBD2. Germline CDR1 is SGHTS and CDR2 is YDEGEE. This CDR3 comprises 17 residues. J gave up 4 bases and V 2 bases, and 7 bases lay outside the gene matches. The CDR3, as DNA: TGTGCCAGCAGCTTATGGAAGACTAGCGGGAGGTCAGATACGCAGTATTTT. Translated, it gives CASSLWKTSGRSDTQYF.

CDR3 residues: CASSWGASGRSDTQYF. CDR3 bases: TGTGCCAGCAGTTGGGGGGCTAGCGGGAGGTCAGATACGCAGTATTTT. This chain connects TRBV6-5 to TRBJ2-3; 11 bases map to TRBD2. CDR3 length: 16 amino acids. The germline CDR1 and CDR2 sequences are MNHEY and SVGAGI. Losses at the gene ends were 4 bases for V and 4 bases for J; bases not matched to a gene: 7.

The chain links TRBV2 to TRBJ1-5; 7 bases agree with TRBD1. V trimming: 3 bases; J trimming: 7 bases; junction bases outside the gene matches: 6. This CDR3 comprises 14 residues. Germline V lookup: CDR1 SNHLY, CDR2 FYNNEI. The CDR3 region is CASSDYRGMQPQHF. Written as DNA, the CDR3 is TGTGCCAGCAGTGACTACAGGGGTATGCAGCCCCAGCATTTT.

V gene TRBV4-2 combines with J gene TRBJ2-1; TRBD2 matches 16 bases. CDR1 and CDR2 (germline): LGHNA, YNFKEQ. This CDR3 comprises 21 residues. V dropped 0 bases and J dropped 2; count of bases not matched to a gene: 10. CDR3 loop: CASSQERPGTSGRAAYNEQFF. CDR3 coding DNA: TGTGCCAGCAGCCAAGAAAGGCCGGGGACTAGCGGGAGGGCCGCCTACAATGAGCAGTTCTTC.

This clone occurred a few times. The chain carries TRBV7-2 and TRBJ1-3; tentatively, D is TRBD1 (5 bases). V dropped 5 bases and J dropped 0 bases, with 14 bases sitting between them. The CDR3 length is 16 residues. Germline assignment: CDR1 SGHTA and CDR2 FQGNSA. The CDR3 DNA is TGTGCCAGCAGCGCGGGACTTCTAAACTCTGGAAACACCATATATTTT. Its protein is CASSAGLLNSGNTIYF.

Only a few counts were recorded for this clone. The gene calls are TRBV6-5 and TRBJ2-1; 10 bases are shared with TRBD1. Germline lookup yields CDR1 MNHEY and CDR2 SVGAGI. The V and J ends lost 4 bases and 3 bases, in that order; junction bases with no gene match: 3. The CDR3 has 15 amino acids. The CDR3 is CASSSDRGNYNEQFF. CDR3 in DNA: TGTGCCAGCAGTTCGGACAGGGGGAACTACAATGAGCAGTTCTTC.

A word on this clone: Additional DNA sequences in this sample encode the identical CDR3. This rearrangement joins TRBV7-2 to TRBJ2-2; D is perhaps TRBD1 (5 bases). The V end lost 8 bases, the J end lost 0 bases, and 7 bases lay between the germline ends. CDR1 and CDR2 (germline): SGHTA, FQGNSA. This CDR3 is built from 13 residues. CDR3 loop: CASSRANTGELFF. CDR3 DNA sequence: TGTGCCAGCTCCAGGGCGAACACCGGGGAGCTGTTTTTT.

The chain couples TRBV5-4 to TRBJ2-6, with D perhaps matching TRBD1 (5 bases). Germline CDR1 reads SGHNT; CDR2 reads YYREEE (reference sequence). V was pared by 2 bases and J by 0 bases, with 12 bases between. The CDR3 is 17 residues long. Here the CDR3 DNA reads TGTGCCAGCAGCTTTAGGGGCTCGAGCTCTGGGGCCAACGTCCTGACTTTC. It is translated as CASSFRGSSSGANVLTF.